Below, 26 T cell receptor beta chains from the same sample are listed, as sequenced in a study of blood T cell repertoires in COVID-19. Data came from immunoSEQ multiplex PCR; TCRdb stores just in-frame clones and leaves some out. The repertoire holds 250,000 or so clones, with 86% as singletons. The sample comprised PBMCs or T cells enriched from blood (not recorded which). Every receptor here comes from a woman aged 45-60 years who had recovered from COVID-19.

This clone has a handful of counts. This chain joins TRBV30 and TRBJ2-7; TRBD2 aligns across 15 bases. CDR1 is GTSNPN, CDR2 SVGIG, per germline (reference sequence). This CDR3 comprises 16 residues. V lost 5 bases, J lost 5 bases, and 10 bases stayed unmatched. CDR3 sequence reads: CAWSPGLAGGGNEQYF. CDR3 in DNA: TGTGCCTGGTCCCCGGGACTAGCGGGAGGAGGGAACGAGCAGTACTTC.

V gene TRBV18 combines with J gene TRBJ2-2; 11 bases align to TRBD1. V shed 8 bases, J shed 3 bases, and the junction held 8 bases outside the gene matches. Germline CDR1 is KGHSH and CDR2 is LQKENI. The CDR3 is 16 amino acids. CDR3 amino acids: CASRSPGQGDTGELFF. CDR3 sequence (DNA): TGTGCCAGCCGCTCCCCGGGACAGGGGGACACCGGGGAGCTGTTTTTT. The variable domain in full, with the rest retrieved from reference TRBV18 and TRBJ2-2, is NAGVMQNPRHLVRRRGQEARLRCSPMKGHSHVYWYRQLPEEGLKFMVYLQKENIIDESGMPKERFSAEFPKEGPSILRIQQVVRGDSAAYFCASRSPGQGDTGELFFGEGSRLTVL.

The chain is built from TRBV6-2 or TRBV6-3 and TRBJ2-6, with unresolved D. The V end was cut by 6 bases, the J end by 0 bases, with 6 bases between. Germline assignment: CDR1 MNHEY and CDR2 SVGEGT. CDR3 length: 14 amino acids. In DNA form, the CDR3 reads TGTGCCAGCAGCGACACCTCTGGGGCCAACGTCCTGACTTTC. Protein product: CASSDTSGANVLTF.

This clone was counted only a few times. V is TRBV4-3 and J is TRBJ1-6, with D possibly TRBD1 on 6 matching bases. The CDR3 covers 15 residues. V lost 3 bases to trimming and J lost 5 bases, with 11 bases between them. Germline V gene data show CDR1 as LGHNA and CDR2 as YSLEER. In DNA form, the CDR3 reads TGCGCCAGCAGCCATGAGAAGGGGGATAATTCACCCCTCCACTTT. Its protein product is CASSHEKGDNSPLHF.

The chain is built from TRBV4-3 and TRBJ1-2; D is uncertain. Germline-derived CDR1 and CDR2 are LGHNA and YSLEER. The CDR3 is made up of 12 amino acids. Trimming stripped 0 bases from V and 8 bases from J, with 7 bases between. CDR3 in amino acids: CASSQDMRGYTF. The CDR3 DNA follows: TGCGCCAGCAGCCAAGATATGCGAGGCTACACCTTC.

The chain joins TRBV19 to TRBJ2-1; perhaps TRBD1 as D (5 bases). The V end was cut by 5 bases, the J end by 4 bases, with 12 bases between. Germline assignment: CDR1 LNHDA and CDR2 SQIVND (reference sequence). The CDR3 consists of 14 residues. In DNA, the CDR3 is TGTGCCAGTAGTCGCCAGGGTATGTACAATGAGCAGTTCTTC. Protein sequence: CASSRQGMYNEQFF.

This clone came up once. The CDR3 region has the DNA TGTGCCAGCAGCTTAGCATCGGACAGGTACCAAGAGACCCAGTACTTC. It encodes CASSLASDRYQETQYF. This rearrangement joins TRBV13 to TRBJ2-5; 7 nucleotides line up with TRBD1. The V gene end was trimmed by 1 base and the J gene end by 0 bases; junction bases not matched to a gene: 5. The germline gives CDR1 PRHDT, CDR2 FYEKMQ (reference sequence). The CDR3 is 16 residues long.

The rearrangement links TRBV19 to TRBJ2-3; 7 nucleotides align to TRBD1. The CDR3 totals 14 residues. Germline trimming cut 4 bases from V and 2 bases from J; bases unmatched to any gene: 3. The germline V gene has CDR1 LNHDA and CDR2 SQIVND (reference sequence). For the CDR3, the DNA is TGTGCCAGTAGTACCAGGGGGAACACAGATACGCAGTATTTT. As protein: CASSTRGNTDTQYF.

J is TRBJ2-1 and V is TRBV18; no clear D gene. Germline CDR1 reads KGHSH; CDR2 reads LQKENI. V was trimmed by 3 bases and J by 0 bases, leaving 9 bases between them. This CDR3 has 15 amino acids. The CDR3 region has the DNA TGTGCCAGCTCACCTGACTTGAGCTCCTACAATGAGCAGTTCTTC. This encodes CASSPDLSSYNEQFF.

V is TRBV7-2 and J is TRBJ2-1; TRBD2 matches at 10 bases. The CDR3 covers 18 residues. V lost 4 bases to trimming and J lost 0 bases; unmatched junction nucleotides: 9. Germline V gene sequence: CDR1 SGHTA, CDR2 FQGNSA. The CDR3 nucleotides are TGTGCCAGCAGCTCTCCCACTAGCGGGGAGTACTCCTACAATGAGCAGTTCTTC. Its protein product is CASSSPTSGEYSYNEQFF.

The J gene is TRBJ2-1, the V gene TRBV28; 12 bases align to TRBD1. The junction had 0 bases not matched to a gene; V was cut back by 4 bases and J by 5 bases. The germline V gene has CDR1 MDHEN and CDR2 SYDVKM. The CDR3 runs to 14 residues. The CDR3 nucleotides are TGTGCCAGCAGTTGGGACAGGGGGCACAATGAGCAGTTCTTC. Translating it yields CASSWDRGHNEQFF.

In its sample, this clone was seen once. The chain joins TRBV7-2 to TRBJ1-1; a possible D gene is TRBD1 (5 bases). This CDR3 contains 14 residues. Germline values: CDR1 SGHTA, CDR2 FQGNSA. The V and J ends lost 5 bases and 1 base respectively, with 11 bases between them. The CDR3 DNA is TGTGCCAGCAGCGTACAGGTTCGGAACACTGAAGCTTTCTTT. It is translated as CASSVQVRNTEAFF.

CDR3 sequence reads: CASALGGADTQYF. The DNA of the CDR3 is TGTGCCAGTGCCCTAGGGGGCGCAGATACGCAGTATTTT. This chain uses TRBV19 with TRBJ2-3, with 7 nucleotides matching TRBD1. The CDR3 has 13 residues. V dropped 8 bases and J dropped 4; count of bases not matched to a gene: 6. Germline V gives CDR1 LNHDA, CDR2 SQIVND (reference sequence). The full variable domain, its missing parts supplied by reference TRBV19 and TRBJ2-3, is DGGITQSPKYLFRKEGQNVTLSCEQNLNHDAMYWYRQDPGQGLRLIYYSQIVNDFQKGDIAEGYSVSREKKESFPLTVTSAQKNPTAFYLCASALGGADTQYFGPGTRLTVL.

This sequence joins TRBV18 and TRBJ2-3; 8 bases are shared with TRBD2. V shed 3 bases and J 2 bases; nucleotides not matched to a gene: 7. Germline V CDR1 and CDR2: KGHSH, LQKENI. The CDR3 is 16 amino acids. The DNA for the CDR3 is TGTGCCAGCTCACCCGGCCGACTAGCGAACACAGATACGCAGTATTTT. Translation gives CASSPGRLANTDTQYF.

This chain joins TRBV4-1 and TRBJ1-5; D gene ambiguous. This CDR3 region has 15 residues. With 0 bases removed from V and 7 bases from J, the gap between germline ends came to 13 bases. Per germline, CDR1 MGHRA and CDR2 YSYEKL. Here the CDR3 DNA reads TGCGCCAGCAGCCAAGAAGGATCGGGAGGCCAGCCCCAGCATTTT. Its translation: CASSQEGSGGQPQHF.

This chain links TRBV11-3 with TRBJ2-3, with TRBD2 matching over 10 bases. Looked up from germline, CDR1 is SGHNT and CDR2 is YENEEA. Trimming at V came to 5 bases and at J to 3 bases, leaving 11 bases not matched to a gene. The CDR3 is made up of 17 amino acids. CDR3 bases: TGTGCCAGCAGCCCCCACCCCAAGCGGGGGGGAACAGATACGCAGTATTTT. As protein: CASSPHPKRGGTDTQYF.

The rearrangement joins TRBV7-9 to TRBJ2-5; 11 bases line up with TRBD2. V gave up 6 bases and J gave up 5 bases; unmatched junction bases: 11. Germline values: CDR1 SEHNR, CDR2 FQNEAQ (reference sequence). The CDR3 has 16 residues. The CDR3 region has the DNA TGTGCCAGCAGTTCCCTAGCGGGAGGACCCCAGGAGACCCAGTACTTC. Translation gives CASSSLAGGPQETQYF.

This clone has just a few counts. Other DNA sequences of this sample code for an identical CDR3. V and J are TRBV11-2 and TRBJ1-5, with D perhaps TRBD1 (5 bases). The germline CDR1 and CDR2 sequences are SGHAT and FQNNGV. The CDR3 extends over 15 amino acids. V was trimmed by 1 base and J by 1 base, leaving 8 bases between them. The CDR3 DNA sequence: TGTGCCAGCAGCTTAGCCGGGGGGAGCAATCAGCCCCAGCATTTT. Protein sequence: CASSLAGGSNQPQHF.

The chain has TRBV28 and TRBJ2-5, with 12 bases lining up with TRBD1. This CDR3 has 15 amino acids. Per germline, CDR1 MDHEN and CDR2 SYDVKM. J was trimmed by 5 bases and V by 5 bases; bases with no gene match: 6. CDR3 sequence reads: CASSTGTGGLETQYF. The CDR3 nucleotides read TGTGCCAGCAGTACCGGGACAGGGGGCCTGGAGACCCAGTACTTC.

This chain connects TRBV29-1 to TRBJ1-1; 7 bases line up with TRBD1. Germline assignment: CDR1 SQVTM and CDR2 ANQGSEA. The V gene end was trimmed by 4 bases and the J gene end by 1 base; junction bases not matched to a gene: 3. The CDR3 sequence is 13 residues long. In DNA form, the CDR3 reads TGCAGCGTTGTGAGGGGGCAGAACACTGAAGCTTTCTTT. Its translation is CSVVRGQNTEAFF.

The rearrangement links TRBV5-5 to TRBJ1-4; D is possibly TRBD1 (6 bases). The V and J ends lost 1 base and 10 bases respectively, with 11 bases between them. Germline assignment: CDR1 SGHKS and CDR2 YYEKEE (reference sequence). The CDR3 is 13 residues long. The DNA of the CDR3 is TGTGCCAGCAGCTTGCAGGGGTTGGGAAAACTGTTTTTT. Amino acids: CASSLQGLGKLFF.

This rearrangement joins TRBV11-1 to TRBJ2-5; a possible D gene is TRBD2 (5 bases). The germline V gene has CDR1 SGHAT and CDR2 FQDESV (reference sequence). V dropped 7 bases and J dropped 6 bases, with 21 bases sitting between them. The CDR3 extends over 15 amino acids. DNA for the CDR3: TGTGCCAGCACCCGAGGACTTGGTAGGGAGCAGACCCAGTACTTC. Translation gives CASTRGLGREQTQYF.

The chain joins TRBV6-2 or TRBV6-3 to TRBJ1-2; no clear D. CDR1 is MNHEY and CDR2 is SVGEGT in the germline V gene. The V end lost 2 bases, the J end lost 4 bases, and 8 bases lay between the germline ends. CDR3 length: 13 amino acids. The CDR3 loop reads CASSYAEPYGYTF. DNA for the CDR3: TGTGCCAGCAGTTACGCAGAACCCTATGGCTACACCTTC.

The V gene is TRBV4-1, the J gene TRBJ1-6, with D uncertain. The germline CDR1 and CDR2 sequences are MGHRA and YSYEKL. V was shortened by 1 base and J by 10 bases, with 11 bases between the two germline ends. This CDR3 comprises 14 residues. The DNA for the CDR3 is TGCGCCAGCAGCCAAGGCGGTTGGAGATCACCCCTCCACTTT. Protein: CASSQGGWRSPLHF.

The chain is built from TRBV2 and TRBJ1-6; 9 bases fit TRBD1. Germline V lookup: CDR1 SNHLY, CDR2 FYNNEI. The CDR3 spans 15 residues. Trimming removed 6 bases from V and 1 base from J; junction bases left unmatched: 1. The DNA for the CDR3 is TGTGCCAGCAGGGACAGGGGATCCTATAATTCACCCCTCCACTTT. Encoded protein: CASRDRGSYNSPLHF.

The CDR3 region has the DNA TGTGCCAGCTCATGGGGACAGGGACAAGAGACCCAGTACTTC. This gives the protein CASSWGQGQETQYF. V usage is TRBV18 and J usage is TRBJ2-5; 9 bases match TRBD1. The CDR3 is 14 amino acids. Germline loops: CDR1 KGHSH, CDR2 LQKENI. V lost 5 bases, J lost 2 bases, and 3 bases stayed unmatched. The full variable domain, completed using reference TRBV18 and TRBJ2-5, is NAGVMQNPRHLVRRRGQEARLRCSPMKGHSHVYWYRQLPEEGLKFMVYLQKENIIDESGMPKERFSAEFPKEGPSILRIQQVVRGDSAAYFCASSWGQGQETQYFGPGTRLLVL.